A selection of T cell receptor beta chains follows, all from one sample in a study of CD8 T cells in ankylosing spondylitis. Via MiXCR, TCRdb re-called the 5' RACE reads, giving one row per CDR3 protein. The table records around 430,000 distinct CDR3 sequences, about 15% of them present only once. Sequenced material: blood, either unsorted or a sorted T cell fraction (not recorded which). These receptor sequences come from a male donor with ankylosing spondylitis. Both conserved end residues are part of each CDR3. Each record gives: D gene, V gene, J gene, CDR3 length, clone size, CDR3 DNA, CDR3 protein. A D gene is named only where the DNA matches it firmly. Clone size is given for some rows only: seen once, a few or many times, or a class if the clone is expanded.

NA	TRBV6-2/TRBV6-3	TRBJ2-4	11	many	TGTGCCAGCAGCCAGAGGGGCATTCAGTACTTC	CASSQRGIQYF
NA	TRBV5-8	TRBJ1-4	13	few	TGTGCCACACCACGGGGGAAGAATGAAAAACTGTTTTTT	CATPRGKNEKLFF
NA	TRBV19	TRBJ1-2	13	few	TGTGCCAGTAGTATTACTGGGAACTATGGCTACACCTTC	CASSITGNYGYTF
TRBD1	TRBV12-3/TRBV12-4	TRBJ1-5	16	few	TGTGCCAGCAGGCTTGGGACACAGGGGAACAATCAGCCCCAGCATTTT	CASRLGTQGNNQPQHF
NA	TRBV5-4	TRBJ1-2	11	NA	TGTGCCAGCAGCTCCTTTGTTAGCCAATCTTTC	CASSSFVSQSF
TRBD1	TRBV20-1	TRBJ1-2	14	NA	TGCAGTGCTAGGGGGGACAGGGTGAAAGATGGCTACACCTTC	CSARGDRVKDGYTF
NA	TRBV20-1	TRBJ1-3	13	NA	TGCAGTGCTTTCGTGCAGAAGGGAAACACCATATATTTT	CSAFVQKGNTIYF
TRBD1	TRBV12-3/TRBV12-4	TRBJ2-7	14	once	TGTGCCAGCAGTAGGACAGGGGAGAACAACGAGCAGTACTTC	CASSRTGENNEQYF
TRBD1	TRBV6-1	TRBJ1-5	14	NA	TGTGCCAGCAAAGGACAGGGTGAAGATCAGCCCCAGCATTTT	CASKGQGEDQPQHF
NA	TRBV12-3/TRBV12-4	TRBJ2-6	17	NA	TGTGCCAGCAGTTTGACTAGAGGGTCATCTGGGGCCAACGTCCTGACTTTC	CASSLTRGSSGANVLTF
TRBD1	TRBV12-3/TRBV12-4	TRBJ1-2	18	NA	TGTGCCAGCAGTCTAAGACAGGGGGCTTATATTGGGGGATATGGCTACACCTTC	CASSLRQGAYIGGYGYTF
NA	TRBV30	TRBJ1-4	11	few	TGTGCCTCGGCGGTTAATGAAAAACTGTTTTTT	CASAVNEKLFF
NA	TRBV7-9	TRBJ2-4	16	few	TGTGCCAGCAGCCATCGGCCGGGACTCGGACAAAACATTCAGTACTTC	CASSHRPGLGQNIQYF
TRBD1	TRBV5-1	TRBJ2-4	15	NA	TGCGCCAGCAGCTTGGAGGGACAGGAAAAAAACATTCAGTACTTC	CASSLEGQEKNIQYF
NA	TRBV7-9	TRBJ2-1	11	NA	TGTGCCAGCAGCTCCGGCCATGAGCAGTTCTTC	CASSSGHEQFF
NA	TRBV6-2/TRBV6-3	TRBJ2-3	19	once	TGTGCCAGCAGTCAGGACAGGCGACCGTTAGCGGTAAAGGCAGATACGCAGTATTTT	CASSQDRRPLAVKADTQYF
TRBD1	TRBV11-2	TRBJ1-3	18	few	TGTGCCAGCAGCTCGAATCAAATGGGACAGGGTTCTGGAAACACCATATATTTT	CASSSNQMGQGSGNTIYF
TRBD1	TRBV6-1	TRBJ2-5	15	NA	TGTGCCAGCAGCGGAAGGGGGCGGTTAGAAGAGACCCAGTACTTC	CASSGRGRLEETQYF
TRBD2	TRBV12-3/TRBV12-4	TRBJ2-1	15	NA	TGTGCCAGCAGTGGACTAGCGGGAGACTACAATGAGCAGTTCTTC	CASSGLAGDYNEQFF
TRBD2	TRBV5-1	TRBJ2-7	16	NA	TGCGCCAGCAGCTTGGCCACTAGCGGGCGCCCCTACGAGCAGTACTTC	CASSLATSGRPYEQYF
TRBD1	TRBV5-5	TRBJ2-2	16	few	TGTGCCAGCAGCGGCCGACAGGGCGCGAACACCGGGGAGCTGTTTTTT	CASSGRQGANTGELFF
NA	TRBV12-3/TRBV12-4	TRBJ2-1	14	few	TGTGCCATCCAGGACCGAGACTCTTACAATGAGCAGTTCTTC	CAIQDRDSYNEQFF
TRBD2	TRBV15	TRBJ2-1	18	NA	TGTGCCACCAGCAGAGATCGGGTTAGCGGGGGGTCCTACAATGAGCAGTTCTTC	CATSRDRVSGGSYNEQFF
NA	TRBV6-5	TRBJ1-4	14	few	TGTGCCAGCAGTTACAGAGGGAGAGATGAAAAACTGTTTTTT	CASSYRGRDEKLFF
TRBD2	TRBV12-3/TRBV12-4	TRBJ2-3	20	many	TGTGCCAGCAGCCACACCCCCGGGACTAGCGGGGAGGGGATTACAGATACGCAGTATTTT	CASSHTPGTSGEGITDTQYF
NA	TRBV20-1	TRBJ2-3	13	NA	TGCAGTGCTAGAGTGGAGAACACAGATACGCAGTATTTT	CSARVENTDTQYF
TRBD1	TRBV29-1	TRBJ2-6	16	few	TGCAGCGTTGAGGTCAGGGGGCGAAGTGGGGCCAACGTCCTGACTTTC	CSVEVRGRSGANVLTF
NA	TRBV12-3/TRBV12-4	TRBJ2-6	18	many	TGTGCCAGCAGTTTGGGACTCAATCGAGGATCTGGGGCCAACGTCCTGACTTTC	CASSLGLNRGSGANVLTF
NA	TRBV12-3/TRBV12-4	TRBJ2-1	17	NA	TGTGCCAGCAGTTACTTCAGCGGGTGGGGCTCCTACAATGAGCAGTTCTTC	CASSYFSGWGSYNEQFF
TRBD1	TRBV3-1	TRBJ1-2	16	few	TGTGCCAGCAGCGGCGGCCTCGGACAGGGGGCCTTTGGCTACACCTTC	CASSGGLGQGAFGYTF
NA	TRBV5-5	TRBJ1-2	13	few	TGTGCCAGCAGCCCAGTGAGCAGCTATGGCTACACCTTC	CASSPVSSYGYTF
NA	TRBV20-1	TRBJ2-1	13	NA	TGCAGTGCTAGAGACTTGCGTGGACGGGAGCAGTTCTTC	CSARDLRGREQFF
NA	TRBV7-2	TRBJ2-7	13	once	TGTGCCAGCAGCTTAGGCCATTGGGGCGAGCAGTACTTC	CASSLGHWGEQYF
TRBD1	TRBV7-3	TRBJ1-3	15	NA	TGTGCCAGCAGTGCCTCAGGGGGCACTGGAAACACCATATATTTT	CASSASGGTGNTIYF
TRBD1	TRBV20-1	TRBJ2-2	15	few	TGCAGTGCCACCCCAGGGGGATCGGACACCGGGGAGCTGTTTTTT	CSATPGGSDTGELFF
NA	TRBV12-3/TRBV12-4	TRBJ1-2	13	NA	TGTGCCAGCAGTGGGGGACATCTGGGTGGCTACACCTTC	CASSGGHLGGYTF
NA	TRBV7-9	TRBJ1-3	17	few	TGTGCCAGCAGCTTAGGGGGACGTTCGTTCTCTGGAAACACCATATATTTT	CASSLGGRSFSGNTIYF
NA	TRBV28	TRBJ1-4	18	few	TGTGCCAGCAGCCTAGGAGGGATCTCTATCGCCACTAATGAAAAACTGTTTTTT	CASSLGGISIATNEKLFF
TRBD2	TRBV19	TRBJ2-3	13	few	TGTGCCAGTTCCGGGGGGGATGGAGATACGCAGTATTTT	CASSGGDGDTQYF
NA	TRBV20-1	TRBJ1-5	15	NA	TGCAGTGCCACACCGGACGGGACGGGTGATCAGCCCCAGCATTTT	CSATPDGTGDQPQHF
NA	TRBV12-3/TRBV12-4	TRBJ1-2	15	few	TGTGCCAGCAGCCTTGGGAGGTCAGTCCTTGGCGGCTACACCTTC	CASSLGRSVLGGYTF
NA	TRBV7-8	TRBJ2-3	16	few	TGTGCCAGCAGCTTAGAAGGACTTCTCGGCACAGATACGCAGTATTTT	CASSLEGLLGTDTQYF
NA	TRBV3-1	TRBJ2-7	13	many	TGTGCCAGCAGCCAAAAAGGACTCTACGAGCAGTACTTC	CASSQKGLYEQYF
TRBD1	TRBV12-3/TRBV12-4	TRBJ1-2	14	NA	TGTGCCAGCAGATGGACAGGGGCCCTCTATGGCTACACCTTC	CASRWTGALYGYTF
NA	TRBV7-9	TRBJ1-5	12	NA	TGTGCCAGCAGCTTAGATTCAAATCCCCAGCATTTT	CASSLDSNPQHF